The 27 T cell receptor beta chains below were found in one sample sequenced in a study of T cell changes during pregnancy in multiple sclerosis. The method was immunoSEQ multiplex PCR; TCRdb's version includes in-frame clones alone and lacks a portion of them. The sample yields fewer than 45,000 clones, over 85% seen once. The input for sequencing was CD4+ T cells from peripheral blood mononuclear cells, taken after pregnancy. Receptors originate from a female donor in good health, enrolled as a control in a pregnancy study.

The chain has TRBV5-1 and TRBJ2-3, with 9 bases matching TRBD1. From germline, CDR1 is SGHRS and CDR2 YFSETQ. The CDR3 is 15 residues long. Trimming took 1 base from V and 7 from J; bases not matched to a gene: 7. CDR3 DNA: TGCGCCAGCAGCTTGACCAGGGACAGGGCAAATACGCAGTATTTT. Translation: CASSLTRDRANTQYF.

The rearrangement links TRBV5-4 to TRBJ2-5; 8 positions match TRBD1. The CDR3 is made up of 16 amino acids. J was trimmed by 2 bases and V by 1 base; bases with no gene match: 7. Germline CDR1 reads SGHNT; CDR2 reads YYREEE (reference sequence). The CDR3 region is CASSLKQGAGQETQYF. The CDR3 nucleotides read TGTGCCAGCAGCTTGAAGCAGGGGGCTGGGCAAGAGACCCAGTACTTC.

The chain couples TRBV9 to TRBJ2-1; D may be TRBD2 (6 bases). Germline assignment: CDR1 SGDLS and CDR2 YYNGEE. Trimming stripped 6 bases from V and 6 bases from J, with 10 bases between. The CDR3 contains 12 residues. The chain's CDR3 is CASTRDSNEQFF. The CDR3 nucleotides are TGTGCCAGCACAAGGGACTCCAATGAGCAGTTCTTC.

The V and J genes are TRBV11-2 and TRBJ2-5, with TRBD2 identical over 10 bases. The V gene end was trimmed by 4 bases and the J gene end by 2 bases; junction bases not matched to a gene: 10. Per germline, CDR1 SGHAT and CDR2 FQNNGV. There are 17 residues in the CDR3. The CDR3 coding sequence is TGTGCCAGCAGCTCTTATCGGAGCGGGGGGGATCAAGAGACCCAGTACTTC. Amino acids: CASSSYRSGGDQETQYF.

CDR3 DNA sequence: TGTGCCTGGAGCCGGTCAGGGCTTAACACTGAAGCTTTCTTT. This codes for CAWSRSGLNTEAFF. The chain couples TRBV30 to TRBJ1-1, with D perhaps matching TRBD1 (5 bases). CDR1 and CDR2 (germline): GTSNPN, SVGIG (reference sequence). The V and J ends lost 3 bases and 2 bases respectively, with 13 bases between them. The CDR3 length is 14 residues. Full variable domain (missing parts from reference TRBV30 and TRBJ1-1): SQTIHQWPATLVQPVGSPLSLECTVEGTSNPNLYWYRQAAGRGLQLLFYSVGIGQISSEVPQNLSASRPQDRQFILSSKKLLLSDSGFYLCAWSRSGLNTEAFFGQGTRLTVV.

This sequence joins TRBV5-4 and TRBJ1-2; 8 bases map to TRBD1. Germline V gives CDR1 SGHNT, CDR2 YYREEE (reference sequence). The CDR3 has 16 residues. V shed 0 bases, J shed 8 bases, and the junction held 12 bases outside the gene matches. The CDR3 DNA sequence: TGTGCCAGCAGCTTGGACTCGGGCAGGGGGCGATCCGGCTACACCTTC. It codes for CASSLDSGRGRSGYTF.

The CDR3 nucleotides are TGTGCCAGCAGCTTAGGTCCCCCGCAGCGGGGGGGCCAAGATACGCAGTATTTT. Translating it yields CASSLGPPQRGGQDTQYF. The chain links TRBV7-2 to TRBJ2-3, with TRBD2 matching 10 bases. CDR1 is SGHTA, CDR2 FQGNSA, per germline. Trimming took 1 base from V and 5 from J; bases not matched to a gene: 12. The CDR3 extends over 18 amino acids.

The chain is built from TRBV30 and TRBJ2-7; 9 positions match TRBD1. Germline V gene data show CDR1 as GTSNPN and CDR2 as SVGIG (reference sequence). The CDR3 runs 13 residues. The CDR3 loop is CDSPGQGHYEQYF. CDR3 coding DNA: TGTGATAGCCCGGGACAGGGACATTACGAGCAGTACTTC.

The CDR3 DNA reads as TGTGCCAGCAGCTTTTCTTGGTATAACCTAGAAGCTTTCTTT. Encoded protein: CASSFSWYNLEAFF. The rearrangement links TRBV7-2 to TRBJ1-1; no firm D call. Per the germline V gene, CDR1 is SGHTA and CDR2 is FQGNSA. CDR3 length equals 14 residues. V dropped 3 bases and J dropped 8 bases, with 16 bases sitting between them.

This chain links TRBV19 with TRBJ1-1; D is uncertain. V was shortened by 6 bases and J by 0 bases, with 5 bases between the two germline ends. The germline gives CDR1 LNHDA, CDR2 SQIVND (reference sequence). The CDR3 totals 12 residues. The CDR3: CASSPLNTEAFF. The DNA for the CDR3 is TGTGCCAGTAGCCCCTTGAACACTGAAGCTTTCTTT.

The chain combines TRBV7-9 with TRBJ2-6; the match to TRBD1 covers 12 bases. CDR1 and CDR2 from the germline V gene are SEHNR and FQNEAQ (reference sequence). With 7 bases clipped from V and 0 bases from J, the junction kept 7 bases outside the gene matches. The CDR3 covers 18 residues. The CDR3 sequence is CASTLGTGGISGANVLTF. CDR3 in DNA: TGTGCCAGCACCCTGGGGACAGGGGGCATCTCTGGGGCCAACGTCCTGACTTTC. Combining the CDR3 with reference TRBV7-9 and TRBJ2-6 gives the whole variable domain DTGVSQNPRHKITKRGQNVTFRCDPISEHNRLYWYRQTLGQGPEFLTYFQNEAQLEKSRLLSDRFSAERPKGSFSTLEIQRTEQGDSAMYLCASTLGTGGISGANVLTFGAGSRLTVL.

This clone was counted between two and nine times. The chain is built from TRBV9 and TRBJ1-1; 10 bases map to TRBD1. CDR3 length: 17 amino acids. Germline loops: CDR1 SGDLS, CDR2 YYNGEE. With 2 bases clipped from V and 4 bases from J, the junction kept 11 bases outside the gene matches. CDR3 amino acids: CASSVTGGLVEGTEAFF. The CDR3 DNA follows: TGTGCCAGCAGCGTGACAGGGGGCCTGGTAGAGGGCACTGAAGCTTTCTTT. Combining the CDR3 with reference TRBV9 and TRBJ1-1 gives the whole variable domain DSGVTQTPKHLITATGQRVTLRCSPRSGDLSVYWYQQSLDQGLQFLIQYYNGEERAKGNILERFSAQQFPDLHSELNLSSLELGDSALYFCASSVTGGLVEGTEAFFGQGTRLTVV.

The rearrangement links TRBV10-3 to TRBJ1-3, with a possible D match to TRBD1 (5 bases). The CDR3 totals 14 residues. Trimming stripped 4 bases from V and 2 bases from J, with 9 bases between. Per germline, CDR1 ENHRY and CDR2 SYGVKD. The CDR3 DNA is TGTGCCATCAGTGGGGCGACAGCTGGAAACACCATATATTTT. This translates into CAISGATAGNTIYF.

The V and J genes are TRBV19 and TRBJ1-5, with 10 positions matching TRBD1. V shed 4 bases, J shed 5 bases, and the junction held 5 bases outside the gene matches. CDR3 size: 15 residues. CDR1 LNHDA and CDR2 SQIVND come from the germline V gene (reference sequence). DNA for the CDR3: TGTGCCAGTAGTAGACAGGGGGCTATGGATCAGCCCCAGCATTTT. Translated: CASSRQGAMDQPQHF.

The gene calls are TRBV7-3 and TRBJ2-1; 8 positions match TRBD1. The CDR3 is 15 residues long. The V segment lost 0 bases and the J segment 5 bases; nucleotides outside the gene matches: 3. From germline, CDR1 is SGHTA and CDR2 FQGTGA. The CDR3 DNA sequence: TGTGCCAGCAGCTTAACCAGGGGGCCCAACAATGAGCAGTTCTTC. Protein: CASSLTRGPNNEQFF. The variable domain in full, completed from reference TRBV7-3 and TRBJ2-1, reads GAGVSQTPSNKVTEKGKYVELRCDPISGHTALYWYRQSLGQGPEFLIYFQGTGAADDSGLPNDRFFAVRPEGSVSTLKIQRTERGDSAVYLCASSLTRGPNNEQFFGPGTRLTVL.

V gene TRBV23-1 combines with J gene TRBJ2-7; 7 bases match TRBD2. TRBV23-1 is treated as an ORF (open reading frame) with a function not yet certain. The CDR3 is 14 amino acids. V shed 5 bases and J 2 bases; nucleotides not matched to a gene: 6. CDR3 nucleotides: TGCGCCAGCAGTGGGGGGGGAGCAACCTACGAGCAGTACTTC. Its protein product is CASSGGGATYEQYF.

The V call is TRBV11-2, the J call TRBJ1-1, with D possibly matching TRBD1 (6 bases). Per the germline V gene, CDR1 is SGHAT and CDR2 is FQNNGV. The germline V and J ends were trimmed by 3 bases and 8 bases, with 7 bases remaining between them. The CDR3 sequence is 11 residues long. For the CDR3, the DNA is TGTGCCAGCAGCTTGGGGACAGAAGCTTTCTTT. Protein product: CASSLGTEAFF.

The V and J genes are TRBV28 and TRBJ2-7, with 9 bases that match TRBD1. V was pared by 8 bases and J by 5 bases, with 13 bases of the junction left unmatched. CDR3 size: 15 residues. Germline V gene data show CDR1 as MDHEN and CDR2 as SYDVKM. Here the CDR3 reads CASQWPGTGTHEQYF. The CDR3 nucleotides read TGTGCCAGCCAATGGCCCGGGACAGGGACCCACGAGCAGTACTTC.

A remark on this clone: One end of the junction is discordant with germline, which a read error may explain. The rearrangement uses TRBV28 and TRBJ1-2, with TRBD1 matching over 9 bases. Germline loops: CDR1 MDHEN, CDR2 SYDVKM. This CDR3 is 14 amino acids long. The CDR3, as DNA: TGTGCCAGCAGTCCCGGGACAGGGCCATATGACTACACCTTC. Translated: CASSPGTGPYDYTF.

This clone was seen once. The chain joins TRBV6-1 to TRBJ2-5; D perhaps matches TRBD2 (5 bases). The germline CDR1 and CDR2 sequences are MNHNS and SASEGT. The CDR3 consists of 14 residues. The germline V and J ends were trimmed by 6 bases and 2 bases, with 13 bases remaining between them. This CDR3 is CASRDLRRQETQYF. CDR3 sequence (DNA): TGTGCCAGCAGGGACCTTAGGAGGCAAGAGACCCAGTACTTC.

The chain is built from TRBV11-2 and TRBJ1-1; D ambiguous. Trimming cost V 0 bases and J 0 bases, with 2 bases left between them. Looked up from germline, CDR1 is SGHAT and CDR2 is FQNNGV. The CDR3 is made up of 13 amino acids. In nucleotides, the CDR3 is TGTGCCAGCAGCTTAGACGTGAACACTGAAGCTTTCTTT. Encoded protein: CASSLDVNTEAFF. Looking up the rest from reference TRBV11-2 and TRBJ1-1 gives the full variable domain: EAGVAQSPRYKIIEKRQSVAFWCNPISGHATLYWYQQILGQGPKLLIQFQNNGVVDDSQLPKDRFSAERLKGVDSTLKIQPAKLEDSAVYLCASSLDVNTEAFFGQGTRLTVV.

The V gene is TRBV5-6, the J gene TRBJ2-2; 13 positions match TRBD2. Germline loops: CDR1 SGHDT, CDR2 YYEEEE. Trimming removed 3 bases from V and 5 bases from J; junction bases left unmatched: 4. CDR3 length equals 16 residues. This chain's CDR3 is CASSSGTSGVTGELFF. DNA of the CDR3: TGTGCCAGCAGCTCCGGGACTAGCGGGGTAACCGGGGAGCTGTTTTTT.

This clone was seen just once. The gene calls are TRBV4-3 and TRBJ2-1, with 7 bases fitting TRBD1. V lost 4 bases, J lost 10 bases, and 7 bases stayed unmatched. In germline, CDR1 is LGHNA, CDR2 YSLEER. This CDR3 region has 13 residues. CDR3 in amino acids: CASSLRGGGEQFF. CDR3 nucleotide sequence: TGCGCCAGCAGCCTCCGAGGGGGCGGCGAGCAGTTCTTC.

This CDR3 is CASSSSGTGLGELFF. The CDR3, as DNA: TGTGCCAGCAGCTCCTCCGGGACAGGGTTGGGGGAGCTGTTTTTT. The chain combines TRBV7-3 with TRBJ2-2; 9 bases agree with TRBD1. The CDR3 is made up of 15 amino acids. Losses at the gene ends were 4 bases for V and 8 bases for J; bases not matched to a gene: 8. The germline gives CDR1 SGHTA, CDR2 FQGTGA.

J is TRBJ2-7 and V is TRBV30, with 10 bases identical to TRBD2. The length of the CDR3 is 12 residues. CDR1 and CDR2 (germline): GTSNPN, SVGIG (reference sequence). V lost 4 bases to trimming and J lost 4 bases; unmatched junction nucleotides: 1. DNA of the CDR3: TGTGCCTGGACTAGCGGGAGTTACGAGCAGTACTTC. Amino acid sequence: CAWTSGSYEQYF.

This chain joins TRBV4-1 and TRBJ2-5; 9 bases align to TRBD2. V gave up 4 bases and J gave up 5 bases; unmatched junction bases: 14. The CDR3 consists of 17 residues. Per the germline V gene, CDR1 is MGHRA and CDR2 is YSYEKL. The CDR3 nucleotides read TGCGCCAGCAGCCCATTAGGCGGGAGGGCCGGGGTGGAGACCCAGTACTTC. Its translation: CASSPLGGRAGVETQYF.

The chain links TRBV15 to TRBJ2-1; D is possibly TRBD2 (7 bases). There are 18 residues in the CDR3. Germline CDR1 LNHNV, CDR2 YYDKDF (reference sequence). V dropped 0 bases and J dropped 12 bases, with 27 bases sitting between them. Here the CDR3 DNA reads TGTGCCACCAGCAGAGATGAGGTTGGGGGGGCCCCCCCTCGGGGGCAGTTCTTC. This gives the protein CATSRDEVGGAPPRGQFF.